This T cell receptor beta chain originates from a study of shared clonotypes between healthy human individuals (dated by TCRdb to about 2020). Study-level background: A couple of women and a few men aged 18 to 49 years were included in the cohort. For each donor, three plates each were used for CD4 naive and CD4 memory, two plates were used for CD8 naive, and one plate was used for CD8 memory. To estimate repertoire size and how much clonotype sharing occurs between individuals, the study deeply sequenced the blood TCR repertoires of a handful of healthy adults. Different laboratories and diverse techniques were used to prepare libraries and sequence TCR repertoires, to increase sequencing depth and limit assay-specific biases. Leukapheresis yielded between about 0.94 and 9.5 billion PBMCs per donor. Broad study findings and their caveats: When a handful of donors were compared, the shared fraction of clonotypes was roughly 5% for naive CD4, around 4% for naive CD8, 2.3% for memory CD4, and 0.35% to 0.5% for memory CD8. Compared with non-shared clonotypes, clonotypes shared by all four sorted-subset donors had higher generation probabilities. Only blood was sampled, and tissue TCR repertoires likely differ from those in blood. Naive subsets generally had larger estimated clonotype richness than memory subsets did. Even with the large sequencing depth, rarefaction of the sorted-subset datasets indicated that sequencing was incomplete. Because the study included only a small number of donors, the genetic and exposure-history diversity represented was limited. Pairwise subsampling led to the expectation that sequencing depth would affect the degree of clonotype sharing among donors.

Comment on this clone: Its antigen is not yet known. Qualities for individual bases were not recorded, and no much larger clone is one base off.

Using the deep immunoSEQ assay, TCR CDR3 regions were amplified from genomic DNA by multiplex PCR. For each cell subset, the extracted genomic DNA was distributed evenly across all wells of several immunoSEQ 96-well plates, and each plate served as one replicate. For sorted subsets, each replicate PCR was loaded with 150 to 250 ng genomic DNA, equivalent to about 33,000 T cell genomes. The purified libraries were quantified using a Qubit 3.0 fluorometer, sized with a Bioanalyzer 2100, and then quantified again using the KAPA Library Quantification kit. Every immunoSEQ 96-well plate was sequenced on a dedicated single-read 150-cycle Illumina NextSeq 550 flow cell. The authors' analysis ran thus. Because the immunoSEQ output held only junctional sequences and lacked quality scores, the filtering could not match the filtering applied to full-length reads. To assign V/J genes and CDR3, sequences were annotated against IMGT germline references using PyIR, a Python wrapper for IgBLAST v1.9. Reads were removed for weak V/J assignments (E-value above 1e-6), missing CDR3, stop codons, out-of-frame junctions, or ambiguous translated residues. V3J clonotypes were defined as sequences sharing an identical inferred V gene, J gene, and CDR3 amino acid sequence. Percentage overlap between repertoires was calculated by dividing the number of shared unique clonotypes by the size of the smaller repertoire. RTK rarefaction, the Chao1 estimator, and Recon v2.1 estimates of unobserved clonotypes were used to assess repertoire richness. Generation probabilities were computed with OLGA for all TCRbeta clonotypes obtained by the gDNA method from several donors. Held by TCRdb, this immuneACCESS table contains in-frame sequences only and omits some clones. Under half of the omission traces to an unresolved V gene where checked; the cause of the rest is unknown. Clone size and the V and J calls come from that table; the DNA yielded D and trimming. The sample includes 2 million to 2.5 million clones, with approximately 94% observed a single time. The top ten hold 0.13% of the sample.

The donors were healthy, HIV-negative adults who had no recently reported acute infections or vaccinations. Every donor was a Caucasian adult residing in Nashville, Tennessee, USA. CD4+ T cells were enriched by magnetic negative selection; naive cells were then positively selected on CD45RA, and the negative fraction formed the memory subset. Blood was collected by leukapheresis, and PBMCs were isolated by Ficoll-Histopaque density gradient centrifugation and then cryopreserved in liquid nitrogen vapor phase. Purity and quantity of every magnetically sorted T cell population were checked by analytical flow cytometry. From each sorted fraction, genomic DNA was isolated and quantified by UV absorbance on a Nanodrop 2000c. The CDR3 holds 13 amino acids from the cysteine to the phenylalanine. The only DNA kept is the CDR3, 39 bases in frame from the first base. CDR1 and CDR2, per the germline V gene, are ENHRY and SYGVKD. V is shortened by 10 bases, J by 0 bases, and the region joining them spans 12 bases.

The V gene is TRBV10-3 and the J gene is TRBJ1-2; a confident D gene designation cannot be given. The clonotype was recovered from a man aged 18 to 29 in good health. The source material was naive CD4+ T cells sorted from blood. Taken with the paper, the label for cell subset or site translates to: CD45RA+ positively selected. CDR3 protein: CATRLGANYGYTF. In nucleotides, the sequence is TGTGCCACACGATTGGGAGCTAACTATGGCTACACCTTC.